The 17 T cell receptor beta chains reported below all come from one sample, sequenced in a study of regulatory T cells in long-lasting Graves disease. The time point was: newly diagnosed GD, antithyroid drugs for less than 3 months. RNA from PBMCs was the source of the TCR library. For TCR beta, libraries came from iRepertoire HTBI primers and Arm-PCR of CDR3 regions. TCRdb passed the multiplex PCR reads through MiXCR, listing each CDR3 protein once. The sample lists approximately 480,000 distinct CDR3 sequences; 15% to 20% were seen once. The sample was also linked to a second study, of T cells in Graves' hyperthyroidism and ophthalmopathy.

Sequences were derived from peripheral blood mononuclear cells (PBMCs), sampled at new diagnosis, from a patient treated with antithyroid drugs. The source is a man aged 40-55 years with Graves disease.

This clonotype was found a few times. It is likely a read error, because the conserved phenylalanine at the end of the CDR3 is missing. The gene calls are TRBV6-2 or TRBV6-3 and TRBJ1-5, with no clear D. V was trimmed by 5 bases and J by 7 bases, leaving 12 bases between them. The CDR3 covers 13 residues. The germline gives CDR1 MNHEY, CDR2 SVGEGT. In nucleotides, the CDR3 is TGTGCCAGCAGTCGACAAGGCGGGCAGCCCCAGCATATT. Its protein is CASSRQGGQPQHI.

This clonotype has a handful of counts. CDR3 sequence reads: CASRDRADTQYF. CDR3 DNA sequence: TGTGCCAGCAGGGACCGCGCAGATACGCAGTATTTT. The V call is TRBV6-1, the J call TRBJ2-3; D gene uncertain. Germline loops: CDR1 MNHNS, CDR2 SASEGT. V was pared by 6 bases and J by 4 bases, with 8 bases between. The CDR3 extends over 12 amino acids.

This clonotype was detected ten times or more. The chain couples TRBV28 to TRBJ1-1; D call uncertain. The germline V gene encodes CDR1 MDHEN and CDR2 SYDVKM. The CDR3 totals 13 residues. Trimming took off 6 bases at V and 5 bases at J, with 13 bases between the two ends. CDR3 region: CASSPPQRTEAFF. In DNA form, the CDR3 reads TGTGCCAGCAGCCCTCCCCAACGTACTGAAGCTTTCTTT.

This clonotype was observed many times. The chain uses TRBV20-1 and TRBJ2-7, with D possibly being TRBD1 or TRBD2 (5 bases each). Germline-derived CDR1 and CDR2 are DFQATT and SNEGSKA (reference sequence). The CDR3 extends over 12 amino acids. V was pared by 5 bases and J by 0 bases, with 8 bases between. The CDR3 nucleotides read TGCAGTGCTCAGAGGGGCTCCTACGAGCAGTACTTC. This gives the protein CSAQRGSYEQYF.

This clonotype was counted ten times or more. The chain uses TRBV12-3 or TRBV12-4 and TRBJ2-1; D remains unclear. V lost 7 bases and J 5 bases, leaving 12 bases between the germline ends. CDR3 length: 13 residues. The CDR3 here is CASTPDSNNEQFF. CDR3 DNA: TGTGCCAGCACCCCTGACTCTAACAATGAGCAGTTCTTC.

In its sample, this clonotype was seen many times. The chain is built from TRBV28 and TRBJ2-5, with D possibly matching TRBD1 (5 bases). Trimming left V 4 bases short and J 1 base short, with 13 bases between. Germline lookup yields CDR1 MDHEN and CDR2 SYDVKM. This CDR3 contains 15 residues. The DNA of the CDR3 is TGTGCCAGCAGTTGGGGCAGAACCTTCCAAGAGACCCAGTACTTC. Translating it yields CASSWGRTFQETQYF.

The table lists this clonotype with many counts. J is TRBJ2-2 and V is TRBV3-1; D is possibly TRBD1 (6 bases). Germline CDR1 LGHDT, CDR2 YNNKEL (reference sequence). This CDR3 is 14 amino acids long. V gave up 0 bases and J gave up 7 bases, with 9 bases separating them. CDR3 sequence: CASSQDPGVGELFF. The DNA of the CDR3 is TGTGCCAGCAGCCAAGATCCAGGGGTCGGGGAGCTGTTTTTT. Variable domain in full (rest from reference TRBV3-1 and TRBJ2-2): DTAVSQTPKYLVTQMGNDKSIKCEQNLGHDTMYWYKQDSKKFLKIMFSYNNKELIINETVPNRFSPKSPDKAHLNLHINSLELGDSAVYFCASSQDPGVGELFFGEGSRLTVL.

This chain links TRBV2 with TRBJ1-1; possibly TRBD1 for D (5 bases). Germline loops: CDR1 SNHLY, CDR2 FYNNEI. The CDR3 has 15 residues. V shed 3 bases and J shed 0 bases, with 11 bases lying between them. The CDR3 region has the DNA TGTGCCAGCAGTGAGGAGGGACTCATGAACACTGAAGCTTTCTTT. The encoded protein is CASSEEGLMNTEAFF.

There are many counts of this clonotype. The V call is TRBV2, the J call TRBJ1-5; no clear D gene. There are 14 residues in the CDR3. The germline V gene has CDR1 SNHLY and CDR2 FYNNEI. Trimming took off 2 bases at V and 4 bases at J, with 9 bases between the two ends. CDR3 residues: CASSESGRNQPQHF. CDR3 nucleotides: TGTGCCAGCAGTGAAAGTGGGCGGAATCAGCCCCAGCATTTT.

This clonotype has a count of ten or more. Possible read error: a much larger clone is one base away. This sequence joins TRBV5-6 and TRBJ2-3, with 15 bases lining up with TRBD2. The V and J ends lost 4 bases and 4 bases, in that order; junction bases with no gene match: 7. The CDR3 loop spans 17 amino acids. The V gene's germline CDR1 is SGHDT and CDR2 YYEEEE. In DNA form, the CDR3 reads TGTGCCAGCAGCCTCCGGACTAGCGGGAGGGTGGCAGATACGCAGTATTTT. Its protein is CASSLRTSGRVADTQYF.

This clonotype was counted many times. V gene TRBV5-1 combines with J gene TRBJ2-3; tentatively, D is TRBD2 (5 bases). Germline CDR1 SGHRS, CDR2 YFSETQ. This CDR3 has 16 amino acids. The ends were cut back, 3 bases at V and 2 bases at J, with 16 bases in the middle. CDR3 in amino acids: CASSSGQGLYTDTQYF. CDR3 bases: TGCGCCAGCAGCTCCGGCCAAGGACTTTACACAGATACGCAGTATTTT.

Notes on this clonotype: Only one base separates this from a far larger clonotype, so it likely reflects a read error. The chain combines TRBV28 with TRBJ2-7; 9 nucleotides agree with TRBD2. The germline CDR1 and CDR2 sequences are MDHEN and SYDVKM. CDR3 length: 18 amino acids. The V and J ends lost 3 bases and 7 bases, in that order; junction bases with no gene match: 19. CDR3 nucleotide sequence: TGTGCCAGCAGTTTTATAGGGAGTAGCGGGAGTCGCTACAATGAGCAGTACTTC. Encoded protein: CASSFIGSSGSRYNEQYF.

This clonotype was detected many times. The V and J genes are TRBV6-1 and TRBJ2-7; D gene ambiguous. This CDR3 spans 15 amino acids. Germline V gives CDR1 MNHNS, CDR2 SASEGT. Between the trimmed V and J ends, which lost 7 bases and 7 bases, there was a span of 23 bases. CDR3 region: CASTHLREVSVEQYF. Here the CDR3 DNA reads TGTGCCAGCACTCACCTGCGAGAAGTCTCGGTTGAGCAGTACTTC.

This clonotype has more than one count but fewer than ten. CDR3 region: CASSSRQVEGNQPQHF. The CDR3 DNA follows: TGTGCCAGCAGCTCGCGACAGGTGGAAGGCAATCAGCCCCAGCATTTT. The chain joins TRBV7-3 to TRBJ1-5; possible D gene TRBD1, 6 bases. Trimming left V 4 bases short and J 2 bases short, with 15 bases between. The CDR3 spans 16 residues. CDR1 SGHTA and CDR2 FQGTGA come from the germline V gene.

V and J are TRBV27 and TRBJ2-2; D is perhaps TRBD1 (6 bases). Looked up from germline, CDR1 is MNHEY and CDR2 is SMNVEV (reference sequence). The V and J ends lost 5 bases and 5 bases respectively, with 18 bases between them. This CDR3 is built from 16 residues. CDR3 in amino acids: CASSLTGLGRTGELFF. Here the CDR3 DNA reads TGTGCCAGCAGTCTCACAGGGCTCGGTCGGACCGGGGAGCTGTTTTTT.

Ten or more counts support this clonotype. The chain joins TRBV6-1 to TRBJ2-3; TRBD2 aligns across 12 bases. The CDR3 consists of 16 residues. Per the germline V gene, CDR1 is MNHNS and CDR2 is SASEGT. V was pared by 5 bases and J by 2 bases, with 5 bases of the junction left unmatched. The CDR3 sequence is CASSPRTSGITDTQYF. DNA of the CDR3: TGTGCCAGCAGTCCGAGGACTAGCGGGATCACAGATACGCAGTATTTT.

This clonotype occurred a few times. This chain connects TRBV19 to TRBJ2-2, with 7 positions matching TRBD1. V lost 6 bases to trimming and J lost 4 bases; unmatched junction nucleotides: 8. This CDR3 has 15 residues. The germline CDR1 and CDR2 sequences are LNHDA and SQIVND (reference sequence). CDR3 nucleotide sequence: TGTGCCAGTAGCGCCGGGACAGCTTTCACCGGGGAGCTGTTTTTT. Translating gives CASSAGTAFTGELFF.